Below, 14 T cell receptor beta chains from the same sample are listed, as sequenced in a study of cytomegalovirus exposure and HLA in healthy donors. The protocol was immunoSEQ multiplex PCR, while the TCRdb copy is restricted to in-frame clones and leaves out a portion. The sample lists around 300,000 clones, 70% to 90% occurring once. The material sequenced was PBMCs. These receptors were taken from a woman between 18 and 30 years old in good health and CMV-seronegative.

The chain uses TRBV9 and TRBJ2-7, with 8 bases fitting TRBD1. The CDR3 is 15 amino acids. Trimming at V came to 0 bases and at J to 6 bases, leaving 8 bases not matched to a gene. Per the germline V gene, CDR1 is SGDLS and CDR2 is YYNGEE. The CDR3 nucleotides read TGTGCCAGCAGCGTAGGGACAGGGCCCCCAGGCGAGCAGTACTTC. Amino acid sequence: CASSVGTGPPGEQYF.

V usage is TRBV19 and J usage is TRBJ2-7, with D maybe TRBD2 (5 bases). This CDR3 is built from 15 residues. The V and J ends lost 3 bases and 2 bases respectively, with 14 bases between them. CDR1 and CDR2 from the germline V gene are LNHDA and SQIVND (reference sequence). In nucleotides, the CDR3 is TGTGCCAGTAGTATTGGTCTAGCCTCTGCCTACGAGCAGTACTTC. Its translation is CASSIGLASAYEQYF.

The chain couples TRBV10-1 to TRBJ2-7, with D possibly being TRBD1 (6 bases). Trimming stripped 6 bases from V and 1 base from J, with 10 bases between. Per germline, CDR1 WNHNN and CDR2 SYGVQD (reference sequence). The CDR3 loop spans 13 amino acids. CDR3 bases: TGCGCCAGCAGGAATGGACAGTCCTACGAGCAGTACTTC. Amino acid sequence: CASRNGQSYEQYF.

The chain links TRBV5-1 to TRBJ2-7, with D perhaps TRBD2 (5 bases). Germline CDR1 and CDR2: SGHRS and YFSETQ. The CDR3 has 14 amino acids. Trimming left V 0 bases short and J 3 bases short, with 10 bases between. The CDR3 loop reads CASSLVIRGYEQYF. CDR3 DNA: TGCGCCAGCAGCTTGGTTATTCGGGGCTACGAGCAGTACTTC. The whole variable domain, filled in from reference TRBV5-1 and TRBJ2-7, reads KAGVTQTPRYLIKTRGQQVTLSCSPISGHRSVSWYQQTPGQGLQFLFEYFSETQRNKGNFPGRFSGRQFSNSRSEMNVSTLELGDSALYLCASSLVIRGYEQYFGPGTRLTVT.

This chain links TRBV2 with TRBJ2-2; 7 nucleotides line up with TRBD1. V lost 11 bases, J lost 5 bases, and 8 bases stayed unmatched. The CDR3 length is 13 residues. Germline loops: CDR1 SNHLY, CDR2 FYNNEI. The CDR3 DNA sequence: TGTGCCCAGCGGCAGGGGGTAACCGGGGAGCTGTTTTTT. The encoded protein is CAQRQGVTGELFF.

The chain couples TRBV30 to TRBJ1-2, with 11 bases aligning to TRBD1. This CDR3 is 14 amino acids long. CDR1 GTSNPN and CDR2 SVGIG come from the germline V gene (reference sequence). J gave up 6 bases and V 2 bases, and 5 bases lay outside the gene matches. CDR3 nucleotides: TGTGCCTGGAGTCGGGACAGGGGGACGCATGGCTACACCTTC. Translating it yields CAWSRDRGTHGYTF.

V gene TRBV29-1 combines with J gene TRBJ2-1; TRBD2 aligns across 13 bases. The CDR3 spans 13 residues. Germline CDR1 and CDR2: SQVTM and ANQGSEA. With 7 bases clipped from V and 7 bases from J, the junction kept 4 bases outside the gene matches. DNA for the CDR3: TGCAGCGCGAGACTAGCGGGGGGAAATGAGCAGTTCTTC. The encoded protein is CSARLAGGNEQFF.

This chain connects TRBV29-1 to TRBJ2-7; 7 bases are a match to TRBD1. Germline V lookup: CDR1 SQVTM, CDR2 ANQGSEA. Germline trimming cut 7 bases from V and 4 bases from J; bases unmatched to any gene: 10. This CDR3 spans 13 amino acids. The chain's CDR3 is CSARDSHLYEQYF. The DNA for the CDR3 is TGCAGCGCCCGGGACAGTCACCTTTACGAGCAGTACTTC.

In its sample, this clone was seen a few times. The CDR3 region has the DNA TGTGCCAGCAGTCCCAGGACAGGGAAGGGCTATGGCTACACCTTC. Translation gives CASSPRTGKGYGYTF. The chain is built from TRBV27 and TRBJ1-2, with TRBD1 identical over 8 bases. V shed 5 bases and J 4 bases; nucleotides not matched to a gene: 9. CDR1 and CDR2 from the germline V gene are MNHEY and SMNVEV (reference sequence). The CDR3 totals 15 residues.

CDR3 coding DNA: TGTGCCAGCAGCTTAGCGGGAGGGCCAATAGATACGCAGTATTTT. This gives the protein CASSLAGGPIDTQYF. The gene calls are TRBV5-6 and TRBJ2-3, with 10 bases lining up with TRBD2. J lost 5 bases, V lost 2 bases, and 5 bases had no gene match. Germline CDR1 is SGHDT and CDR2 is YYEEEE. CDR3 length: 15 residues.

This chain connects TRBV10-3 to TRBJ2-7, with a possible D match to TRBD2 (7 bases). This CDR3 contains 16 residues. CDR1 ENHRY and CDR2 SYGVKD come from the germline V gene. The ends were cut back, 1 base at V and 0 bases at J, with 13 bases in the middle. CDR3 loop: CAISEYREGPSYEQYF. CDR3 coding DNA: TGTGCCATCAGTGAGTACAGGGAGGGACCCTCCTACGAGCAGTACTTC.

The chain carries TRBV7-8 and TRBJ1-1; TRBD1 matches at 10 bases. The CDR3 spans 16 residues. J lost 4 bases, V lost 0 bases, and 5 bases had no gene match. Per the germline V gene, CDR1 is SGHVS and CDR2 is FQNEAQ. As DNA, the CDR3 is TGTGCCAGCAGCTTAGCCTCGACAGGGGGCGGCACTGAAGCTTTCTTT. It yields the protein CASSLASTGGGTEAFF. Variable domain in full (rest from reference TRBV7-8 and TRBJ1-1): GAGVSQSPRYKVAKRGQDVALRCDPISGHVSLFWYQQALGQGPEFLTYFQNEAQLDKSGLPSDRFFAERPEGSVSTLKIQRTQQEDSAVYLCASSLASTGGGTEAFFGQGTRLTVV.

This clone came up a few times. This chain connects TRBV7-8 to TRBJ1-1; 7 bases agree with TRBD1. Germline values: CDR1 SGHVS, CDR2 FQNEAQ. J was trimmed by 5 bases and V by 4 bases; bases with no gene match: 7. The CDR3 loop spans 14 amino acids. The CDR3 here is CASSSRGRGTEAFF. CDR3 nucleotides: TGTGCCAGCAGCTCAAGGGGGCGTGGAACTGAAGCTTTCTTT.

This chain uses TRBV27 with TRBJ1-1, with unresolved D. Trimming stripped 5 bases from V and 7 bases from J, with 11 bases between. This CDR3 has 12 amino acids. Germline CDR1 is MNHEY and CDR2 is SMNVEV (reference sequence). CDR3 loop: CASSRIAYEAFF. The CDR3 DNA reads as TGTGCCAGCAGTCGAATCGCCTATGAAGCTTTCTTT.